This TCR beta chain was identified in a study of human T cells and chemical hapten exposure. Specified treatment: therapeutic diphenylcyclopropenone sensitization with weekly scalp DPC. The CDR3 extends over 15 amino acids. The V gene lost 2 bases and the J gene lost 3 bases, with 12 bases spanning the gap. Each cDNA molecule in the library carried unique molecular identifiers. TCRdb passed the reads through MiXCR, listing each CDR3 protein once. The sample carries thousands of distinct CDR3 sequences, approximately 47% recorded once. The receptor was derived from an adult with alopecia areata. Some clones in this sample may be carry-over from other donors' samples. This table probably holds off-target reads from a library built for another chain. The chain recombines TRBV12-3 or TRBV12-4 with TRBJ2-3; the D is unclear. The sample consisted of whole blood, taken before DPC sensitization or 2, 6, or about 24 weeks after (not recorded which). CDR3 nucleotide sequence: TGTGCCAGCAGTTTATTGAGTACGGTAACAGATACGCAGTATTTT. Translation gives CASSLLSTVTDTQYF.